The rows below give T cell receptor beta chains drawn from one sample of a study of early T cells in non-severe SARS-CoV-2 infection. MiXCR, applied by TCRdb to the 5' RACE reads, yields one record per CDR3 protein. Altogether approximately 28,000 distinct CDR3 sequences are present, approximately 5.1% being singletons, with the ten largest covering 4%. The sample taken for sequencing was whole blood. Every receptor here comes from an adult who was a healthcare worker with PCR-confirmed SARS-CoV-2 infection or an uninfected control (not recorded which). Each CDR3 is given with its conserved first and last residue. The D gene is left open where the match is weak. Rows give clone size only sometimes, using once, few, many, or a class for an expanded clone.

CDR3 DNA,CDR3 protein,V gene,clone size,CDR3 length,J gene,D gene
TGTGCCAGCAGTTTCAGACAGGGGAATCGCAATCAGCCCCAGCATTTT,CASSFRQGNRNQPQHF,TRBV27,-,16,TRBJ1-5,TRBD1
TGTGCCAGCAGTAAAAGACTAGCCCTTACTGAGCAGTTCTTC,CASSKRLALTEQFF,TRBV2,few,14,TRBJ2-1,TRBD2
TGTGCCATCAGTGATTCGGGTAGCCAAGAGACCCAGTACTTC,CAISDSGSQETQYF,TRBV10-3,many,14,TRBJ2-5,-
TGCAGCGTTGAAGCGGATAGCACAGATACGCAGTATTTT,CSVEADSTDTQYF,TRBV29-1,few,13,TRBJ2-3,-
TGCAGCGTTGAATCCAGCGACGAGCAGTACTTC,CSVESSDEQYF,TRBV29-1,many,11,TRBJ2-7,-
TGCAGTGCTACATCACGGACAGGGGGCGGAGAGACCCAGTACTTC,CSATSRTGGGETQYF,TRBV20-1,few,15,TRBJ2-5,TRBD1
TGTGCCAGCAGAAAAGGGGGCATTGGCACAGATACGCAGTATTTT,CASRKGGIGTDTQYF,TRBV7-9,few,15,TRBJ2-3,TRBD1
TGTGCCAGCAGCCCCCCGGGGGGGGTCGCTAGCACAGATACGCAGTATTTT,CASSPPGGVASTDTQYF,TRBV3-1,many,17,TRBJ2-3,TRBD2
TGTGCCAGCAGTTTATCAGGACGGAAAGGTTACGAGCAGTACTTC,CASSLSGRKGYEQYF,TRBV12-3/TRBV12-4,-,15,TRBJ2-7,-
TGTGCCACCAGCAGTCTAAACGACATCCAGGGGTACGAGCAGTACTTC,CATSSLNDIQGYEQYF,TRBV15,many,16,TRBJ2-7,-
TGTGCCAGCAGTCAGGACAGGGGTGGCACAGATACGCAGTATTTT,CASSQDRGGTDTQYF,TRBV11-2,few,15,TRBJ2-3,TRBD1
TGTGCCAGCAGTCGCGGACAGAAAGCTTTCTTT,CASSRGQKAFF,TRBV6-2/TRBV6-3,-,11,TRBJ1-1,-
TGTGCCAGCAGTGACGAGGGGACTACCGGGGAGCTGTTTTTT,CASSDEGTTGELFF,TRBV6-4,many,14,TRBJ2-2,-
TGCGCCAGCAGCTTGGGTTCGGAGCTCACAGATACGCAGTATTTT,CASSLGSELTDTQYF,TRBV5-1,-,15,TRBJ2-3,-
TGTGCCAGTAAGAGGGGCATGGGGAATCAGCCCCAGCATTTT,CASKRGMGNQPQHF,TRBV6-5,few,14,TRBJ1-5,-
TGTGCCAGCAGTGAGGGGACAGGGGGCGCAGATACGCAGTATTTT,CASSEGTGGADTQYF,TRBV6-1,many,15,TRBJ2-3,TRBD1
TGCAGTGCTAGAGCTGGGGGACTGGGTAATGAAAAACTGTTTTTT,CSARAGGLGNEKLFF,TRBV20-1,many,15,TRBJ1-4,-
TGTGCCAGCAGTTACTACTGGGACACTGAAGCTTTCTTT,CASSYYWDTEAFF,TRBV6-2/TRBV6-3,many,13,TRBJ1-1,-
TGTGCCAGCAGTTACGGGCTAGCGGTCTCCTACAATGAGCAGTTCTTC,CASSYGLAVSYNEQFF,TRBV6-5,-,16,TRBJ2-1,TRBD2
TGTGCCAGCAGCTTAGTACTAGACCTCAATGAGCAGTTCTTC,CASSLVLDLNEQFF,TRBV7-9,many,14,TRBJ2-1,-
TGTGCCAGCAGCTCGTCTACAGGGATGGGGTCCCAGTACTTC,CASSSSTGMGSQYF,TRBV7-8,many,14,TRBJ2-5,-
TGTGCCAGCACCCCCGTGCGGGGCACTGAAGCTTTCTTT,CASTPVRGTEAFF,TRBV11-1,medium-sized,13,TRBJ1-1,-
TGTGCCAGCAACCCGGACAGGGGGACTGAAGCTTTCTTT,CASNPDRGTEAFF,TRBV6-5,few,13,TRBJ1-1,TRBD1
TGTGCCAGCAGTTGGGACCGGACTAGGAAGCAGTACTTC,CASSWDRTRKQYF,TRBV27,-,13,TRBJ2-7,TRBD2
TGCGCCAGCAGCCAAGATCTTGACAGAGCCTACAATGAGCAGTTCTTC,CASSQDLDRAYNEQFF,TRBV4-1,few,16,TRBJ2-1,-
TGCGCCAGCACGGGGTCTTCTTTCCACGAGCAGTACTTC,CASTGSSFHEQYF,TRBV5-1,many,13,TRBJ2-7,-